Included here is one T cell receptor beta chain sequence, with context. The entry originates in a study of cytomegalovirus exposure and HLA in healthy donors. The germline V gene has CDR1 SGHTA and CDR2 FQGNSA. V lost 2 bases to trimming and J lost 5 bases; unmatched junction nucleotides: 4. This CDR3 has 15 amino acids. The study ran its PCR with 60 Vbeta and 13 Jbeta primers. TCRdb's table, derived via immunoSEQ multiplex PCR, lists solely in-frame clones and lacks some. This sample has under 300,000 clones, with about nine tenths found just once. Sequences were obtained from PBMCs. This chain joins TRBV7-2 and TRBJ1-2; TRBD1 agrees at 11 bases. The clonotype originates from a man aged 35-49 years in good health and CMV-seropositive. CDR3 loop: CASSLTGQGGYGYTF. In DNA form, the CDR3 reads TGTGCCAGCAGCTTAACGGGACAGGGGGGGTATGGCTACACCTTC.